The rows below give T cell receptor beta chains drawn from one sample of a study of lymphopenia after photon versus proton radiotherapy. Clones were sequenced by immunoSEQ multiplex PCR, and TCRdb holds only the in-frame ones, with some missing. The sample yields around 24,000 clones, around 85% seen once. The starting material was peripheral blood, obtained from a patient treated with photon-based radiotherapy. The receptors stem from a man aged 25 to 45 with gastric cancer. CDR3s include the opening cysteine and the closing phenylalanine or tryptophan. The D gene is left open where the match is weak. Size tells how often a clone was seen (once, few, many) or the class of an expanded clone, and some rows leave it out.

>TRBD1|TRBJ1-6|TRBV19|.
TGTGCCAGTAGATCTCGGGACAGCCTTAATTCACCCCTCCACTTT
CASRSRDSLNSPLHF
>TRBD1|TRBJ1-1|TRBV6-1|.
TGTGCCAGCATTCGGGACAGGTTAAACACTGAAGCTTTCTTT
CASIRDRLNTEAFF
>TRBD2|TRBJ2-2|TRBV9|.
TGTGCCAGCAGCGTCCCTAGCGGGGGGGCAAACACCGGGGAGCTGTTTTTT
CASSVPSGGANTGELFF
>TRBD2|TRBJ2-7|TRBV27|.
TGTGCCAGCAGTGTAGCGGGAAAGAACTACGAGCAGTACTTC
CASSVAGKNYEQYF
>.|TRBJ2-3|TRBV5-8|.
TGTGCCAGCAGCTTGTACAAGGGACTCCGCACAGATACGCAGTATTTT
CASSLYKGLRTDTQYF
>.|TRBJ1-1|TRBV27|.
TGTGCCAGCAGTTTAGGGGGGGGCGGCACTGAAGCTTTCTTT
CASSLGGGGTEAFF
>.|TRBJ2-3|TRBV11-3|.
TGTGCCAGCAGAAGACGGAGCACAGATACGCAGTATTTT
CASRRRSTDTQYF
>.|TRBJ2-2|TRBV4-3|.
TGCGCCAGCAGCCAAGATCTCAGAGAGGAGAACACCGGGGAGCTGTTTTTT
CASSQDLREENTGELFF
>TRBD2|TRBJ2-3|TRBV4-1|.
TGCGCCAGCAGCCCATACGCGGGGGAGGGAGATACGCAGTATTTT
CASSPYAGEGDTQYF
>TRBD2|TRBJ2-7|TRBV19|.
TGTGCCAGTAGTAACACTGAGCGGGACTCCTACGAGCAGTACTTC
CASSNTERDSYEQYF
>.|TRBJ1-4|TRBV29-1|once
TGCAGCGTTGATACTAATGAAAAACTGTTTTTT
CSVDTNEKLFF
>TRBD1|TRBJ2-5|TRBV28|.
TGTGCCAGCAGTTTATTAGGGACAGGACAAGAGACCCAGTACTTC
CASSLLGTGQETQYF
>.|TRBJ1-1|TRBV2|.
TGTGCCTCCGAGCTGGGGGAGAACACTGAAGCTTTCTTT
CASELGENTEAFF
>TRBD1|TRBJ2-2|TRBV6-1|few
TGTGCCAGCAGTGAAGGGAGGAGCCGGGACAGGGGGCGCAACGGGGAGCTGTTTTTT
CASSEGRSRDRGRNGELFF
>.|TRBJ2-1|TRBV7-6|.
TGTGCCAGCAGCTTAGCCAGAACTTACAATGAGCAGTTCTTC
CASSLARTYNEQFF
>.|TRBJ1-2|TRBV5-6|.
TGTGCCAGCAGCTTGGTGTCCGGGTTGAACTATGGCTACACCTTC
CASSLVSGLNYGYTF
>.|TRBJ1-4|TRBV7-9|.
TGTGCCAGCAGCTTAGTTGGTGAAAAACTGTTTTTT
CASSLVGEKLFF
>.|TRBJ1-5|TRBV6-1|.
TGTGCCAGCAGTGAAGCAGGGGCGCGGGGTCAGCCCCAGCATTTT
CASSEAGARGQPQHF
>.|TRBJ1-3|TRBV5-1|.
TGCGCCACCCGAAAGACGGCCGGATCCTTCTCTGGAAACACCATATATTTT
CATRKTAGSFSGNTIYF
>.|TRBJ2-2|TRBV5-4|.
TGTGCCAGCAGCCCGGAGCTAGCGACGAACACCGGGGAGCTGTTTTTT
CASSPELATNTGELFF
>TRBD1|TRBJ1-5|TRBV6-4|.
TGTGCCAGCAGTGACTCCAGGGGGGGTCAGCCCCAGCATTTT
CASSDSRGGQPQHF
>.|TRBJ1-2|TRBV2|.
TGTGCCAGCAGTTCCAGCCCTACAGGGAGGGATGGCTACACCTTC
CASSSSPTGRDGYTF
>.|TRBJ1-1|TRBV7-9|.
TGTGCCAGCAGCTTTGCCGGGCTGAACACTGAAGCTTTCTTT
CASSFAGLNTEAFF
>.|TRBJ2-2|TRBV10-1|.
TGCGCCAGCAGTGAGTCAGGACAGAACACCGGGGAGCTGTTTTTT
CASSESGQNTGELFF
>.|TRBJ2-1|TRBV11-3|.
TGTGCCAGCAGCTTAACTAGTGAGCAGTTCTTC
CASSLTSEQFF
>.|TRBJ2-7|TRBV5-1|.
TGCGCCAGCAGCTTGGAAGGCCGGGTTGGCGAGCAGTACTTC
CASSLEGRVGEQYF
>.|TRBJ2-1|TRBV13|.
TGTGCCAGCAGCCCAAATACCTACAATGAGCAGTTCTTC
CASSPNTYNEQFF
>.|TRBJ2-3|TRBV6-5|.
TGTGCCAGCAGTTACGGTCAGGAAGATACGCAGTATTTT
CASSYGQEDTQYF
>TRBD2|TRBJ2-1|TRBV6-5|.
TGTGCCAGCCGGGGGGGGGAGAAGCAGTTCTTC
CASRGGEKQFF
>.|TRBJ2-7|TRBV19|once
TGTGCCAGTAGTATAGTTGGAGGGTATACCTACGAGCAGTACTTC
CASSIVGGYTYEQYF
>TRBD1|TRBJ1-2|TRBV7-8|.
TGTGCCAGCACCATCGACAGGGGGCGGGATGGCTACACCTTC
CASTIDRGRDGYTF
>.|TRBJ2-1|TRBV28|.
TGTGCCAGCAGGCTAAACAATGAGCAGTTCTTC
CASRLNNEQFF
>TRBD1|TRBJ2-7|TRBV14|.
TGTGCCAGCAGCCGTTTTGGGACAGGGGCTTCATCCGAGCAGTACTTC
CASSRFGTGASSEQYF
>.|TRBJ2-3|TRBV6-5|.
TGTGCCAGCAGTTCAGCGAAGGGGGCAGATACGCAGTATTTT
CASSSAKGADTQYF
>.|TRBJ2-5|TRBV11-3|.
TGTGCCAGCAGCTTCCAACAGCAAGAGACCCAGTACTTC
CASSFQQQETQYF
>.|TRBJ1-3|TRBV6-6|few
TGTGCCAGCGAGGGGGCTGGAAACACCATATATTTT
CASEGAGNTIYF
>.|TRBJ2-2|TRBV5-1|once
TGCGCCAGCAGCTCCGGGACACCCAACACCGGGGAGCTGTTTTTT
CASSSGTPNTGELFF
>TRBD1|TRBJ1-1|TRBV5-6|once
TGTGCCAGCAGCTTGGACAGGGGGGACACTGAAGCTTTCTTT
CASSLDRGDTEAFF
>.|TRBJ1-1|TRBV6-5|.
TGTGCCAGCAGCTCCTACACTGAAGCTTTCTTT
CASSSYTEAFF
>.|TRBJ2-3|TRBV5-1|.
TGCGCCAGCAGCTTCTCGCAGCCGGTAGATACGCAGTATTTT
CASSFSQPVDTQYF
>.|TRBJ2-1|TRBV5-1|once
TGCGCCAGCAGCTACGGGGGAAATGAGCAGTTCTTC
CASSYGGNEQFF
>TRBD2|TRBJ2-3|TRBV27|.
TGTGCCAGCAGGTATAGGACTAGCGGGGCCTCTAGCACAGATACGCAGTATTTT
CASRYRTSGASSTDTQYF
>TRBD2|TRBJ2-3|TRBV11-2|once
TGTGCCAGCAGCCCTAGCGGGAGCCGCACAGATACGCAGTATTTT
CASSPSGSRTDTQYF
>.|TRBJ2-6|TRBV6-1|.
TGTGCCAGCAAGGGCTCTGGGGCCAACGTCCTGACTTTC
CASKGSGANVLTF
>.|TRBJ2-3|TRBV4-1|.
TGCGCCAGCAGCCAAGTCGGGGCTAGCACAGATACGCAGTATTTT
CASSQVGASTDTQYF
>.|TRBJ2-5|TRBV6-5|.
TGTGCCAGCGCCCGGGGCCCCCAACAAGAGACCCAGTACTTC
CASARGPQQETQYF
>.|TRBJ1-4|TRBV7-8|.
TGTGCCAGCACCCCACGCGGGGGGCAGGGTGAAAAACTGTTTTTT
CASTPRGGQGEKLFF
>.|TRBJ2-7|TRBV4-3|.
TGCGCCAGCAGCCTCTCACCAGATGCGGACGAGCAGTACTTC
CASSLSPDADEQYF
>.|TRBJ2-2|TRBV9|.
TGTGCCAGCAGCGTCTCGACCGGGGAGCTGTTTTTT
CASSVSTGELFF